This T cell receptor beta chain was retrieved from a study of cytomegalovirus exposure and HLA in healthy donors. Study-wide results and limits: Productive status was seen about 90% or about 30% of the time for most TCR beta V segments in an earlier analysis. Later analysis reportedly placed an Asian-associated ancestry cluster below the roughly 690-donor mean in N-insertions. In a later analysis, V- and J-gene trimming of beta chains associated with a DCLRE1C missense variant, replicated independently.

The CDR3 spans 15 residues. Per the germline V gene, CDR1 is SEHNR and CDR2 is FQNEAQ (reference sequence). The V gene lost 4 bases and the J gene lost 1 base, with 13 bases spanning the gap. A remark on this clone: Its antigen is as yet unknown.

Primers included in the PCR were 60 Vbeta and 13 Jbeta primers. The assay was immunoSEQ multiplex PCR, and TCRdb's table has in-frame clones only and misses some. The sample records 110,000 or so clones, roughly 80% being singletons. The rearrangement joins TRBV7-9 to TRBJ1-1, with a possible D match to TRBD1 (6 bases). This sequence originates from a female donor in good health and CMV-seronegative. The source material was PBMCs. The CDR3 loop is CASSYFDRSNTEAFF. CDR3 bases: TGTGCCAGCAGCTACTTCGACAGGTCGAACACTGAAGCTTTCTTT.